This T cell receptor (beta chain) appears in the sequencing data of a study of CD8+CD57+ T cells in acquired aplastic anemia. General study results and limits: It was found that more than 25 CD8+ CDR3 sequences were shared between patients and controls.

With regard to this clonotype: The antigen is undetermined. Given a much more abundant clone one base away, this may be a read error.

V was clipped by 3 bases and J by 1 base, with 12 bases between them. This CDR3 has 15 residues. Germline values: CDR1 LNHDA, CDR2 SQIVND (reference sequence). Patients chosen for sequencing had CD8+CD57+ cells that had expanded, as shown by flow cytometry. Therapy had not been given to patients before blood sampling. Researchers used genomic DNA as the template to profile TCR beta VDJ and CDR3. In TCRdb, the reads were re-called with MiXCR into one record per CDR3 protein. The sample contains a few hundred thousand distinct CDR3 sequences, around 33% of which appear only once. Material: sorted CD4+, CD8+, or CD8+CD57+ T cells (not recorded which) from PBMCs. V usage is TRBV19 and J usage is TRBJ1-1, with a tentative D call TRBD1 (5 bases). This clonotype was sampled from a human donor with aplastic anemia. The CDR3 region is CASSIKQAKNTEAFF. In DNA form, the CDR3 reads TGTGCCAGTAGTATTAAACAGGCGAAGAACACTGAAGCTTTCTTT.